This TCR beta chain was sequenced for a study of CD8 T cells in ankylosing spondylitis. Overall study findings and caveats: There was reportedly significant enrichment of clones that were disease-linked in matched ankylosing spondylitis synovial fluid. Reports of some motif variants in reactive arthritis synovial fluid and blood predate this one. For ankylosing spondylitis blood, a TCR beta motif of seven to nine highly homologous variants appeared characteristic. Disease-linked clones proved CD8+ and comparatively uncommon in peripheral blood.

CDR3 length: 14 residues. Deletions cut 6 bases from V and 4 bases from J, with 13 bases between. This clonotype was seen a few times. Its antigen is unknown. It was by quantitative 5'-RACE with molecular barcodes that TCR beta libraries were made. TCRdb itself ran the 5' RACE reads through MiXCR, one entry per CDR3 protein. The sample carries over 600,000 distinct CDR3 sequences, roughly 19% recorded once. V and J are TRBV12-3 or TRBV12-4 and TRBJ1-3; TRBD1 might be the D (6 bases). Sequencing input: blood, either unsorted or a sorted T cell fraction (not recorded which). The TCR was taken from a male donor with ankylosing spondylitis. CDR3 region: CASSQGSPGNTIYF. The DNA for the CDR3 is TGTGCCAGCAGCCAGGGGAGCCCCGGAAACACCATATATTTT.